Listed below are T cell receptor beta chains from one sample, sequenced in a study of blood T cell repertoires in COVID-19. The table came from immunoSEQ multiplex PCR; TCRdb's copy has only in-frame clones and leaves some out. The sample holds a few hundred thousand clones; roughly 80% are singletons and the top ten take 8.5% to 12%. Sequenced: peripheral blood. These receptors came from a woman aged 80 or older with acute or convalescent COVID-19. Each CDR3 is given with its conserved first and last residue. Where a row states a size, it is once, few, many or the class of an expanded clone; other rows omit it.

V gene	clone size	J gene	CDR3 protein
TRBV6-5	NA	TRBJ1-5	CASGAVTYNQPQHF
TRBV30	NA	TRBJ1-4	CAWTGGDEKLFF
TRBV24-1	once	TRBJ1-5	CATSDPTGGNQPQHF
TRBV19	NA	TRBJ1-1	CASTRGTGQLDTEAFF
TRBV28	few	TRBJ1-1	CASSLTPGGPNTEAFF
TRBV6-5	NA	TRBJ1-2	CASRSGTVYGYTF
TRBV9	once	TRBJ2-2	CASRVGAGLVSGELFF
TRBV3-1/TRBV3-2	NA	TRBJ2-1	CASSQDLAGVYEQFF
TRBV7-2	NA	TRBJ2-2	CASKGHGTGVSGELFF
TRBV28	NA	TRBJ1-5	CASSPPVGGSRPQHF
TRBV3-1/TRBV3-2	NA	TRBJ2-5	CASGFGETQYF
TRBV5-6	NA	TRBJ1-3	CASSLVHSGNTIYF
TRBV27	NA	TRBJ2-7	CASSLRQGVGGYEQYF
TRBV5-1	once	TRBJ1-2	CASSSDRAFDYGYTF
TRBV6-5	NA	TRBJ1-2	CASSPISEGRGYTF
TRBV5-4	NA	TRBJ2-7	CASSYRGGLAGGDEQYF
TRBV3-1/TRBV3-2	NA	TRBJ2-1	CASSQGGWRGGLENEQFF
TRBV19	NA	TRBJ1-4	CASSRDFDNEKLFF
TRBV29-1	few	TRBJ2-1	CSAAQGTSGNEQFF
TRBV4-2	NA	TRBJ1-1	CASSQSEPQGAFF
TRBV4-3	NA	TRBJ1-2	CASSQDLSPERLGYTF
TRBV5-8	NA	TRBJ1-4	CASSLGVGQVPEKLFF
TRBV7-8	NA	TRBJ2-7	CASSLGRRLAAGSYEQYF
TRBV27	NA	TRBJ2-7	CASAYATGTSNPEQYF
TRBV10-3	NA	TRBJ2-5	CAVAPNQETQYF
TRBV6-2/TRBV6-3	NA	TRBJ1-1	CASSYVGPRQDEAFF
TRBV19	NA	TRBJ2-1	CASSIQRGGHNEQFF
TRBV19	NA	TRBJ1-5	CASNIQGGVQPQHF
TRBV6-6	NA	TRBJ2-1	CASSSVYNEQFF
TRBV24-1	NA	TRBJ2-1	CATSDGDLRHNEQFF
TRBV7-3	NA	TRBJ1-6	CASSLDGGSYNSPLHF
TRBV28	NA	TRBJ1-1	CASIRTGEAFF
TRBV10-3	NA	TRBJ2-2	CAITGTTSPGELFF
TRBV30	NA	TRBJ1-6	CAWSVGTGSNSPLHF
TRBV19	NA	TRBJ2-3	CASSIGIDTQYF
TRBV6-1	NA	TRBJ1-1	CASSDGKLGAFF
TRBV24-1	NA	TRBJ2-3	CATSDLGLGQALGGTQYF
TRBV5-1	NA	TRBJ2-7	CASSLSTGPYEQYF
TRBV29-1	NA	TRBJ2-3	CSVTSGGTDTQYF
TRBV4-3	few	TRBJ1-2	CASSQGRQVVRSGYTF
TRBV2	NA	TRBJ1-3	CASTRGQGANTIYF
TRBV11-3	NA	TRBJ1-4	CASSLGPGGEKLFF
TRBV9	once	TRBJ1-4	CASSVGQGSEKLFF
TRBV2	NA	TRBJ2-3	CASSDGGVRSTDTQYF
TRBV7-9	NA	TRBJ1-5	CASSLTGIPQEPQHF
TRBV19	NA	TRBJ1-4	CASSRQGPTTNEKLFF
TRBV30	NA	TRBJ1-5	CAWSVLDRDNQPQHF
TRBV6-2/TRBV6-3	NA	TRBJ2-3	CASSHPEAYTDTQYF
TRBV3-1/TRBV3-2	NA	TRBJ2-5	CASSPDYRGTQYF
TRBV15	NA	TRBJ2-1	CATSRDLAGGDEQFF
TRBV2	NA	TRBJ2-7	CASTFGQGYEQYF
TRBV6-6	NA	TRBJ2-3	CASSPLQSTDTQYF
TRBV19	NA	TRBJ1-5	CASTPAGSSQPQHF
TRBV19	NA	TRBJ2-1	CASGTGYNEQFF
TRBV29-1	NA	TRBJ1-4	CSVGTPTNEKLFF
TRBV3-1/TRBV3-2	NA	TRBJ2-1	CASSYRHGEQFF
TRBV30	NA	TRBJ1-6	CAWSGPRSGTGNSPLHF
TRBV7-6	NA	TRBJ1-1	CASSLAPGMAFF
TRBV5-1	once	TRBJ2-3	CASSAPEDGTDTQYF